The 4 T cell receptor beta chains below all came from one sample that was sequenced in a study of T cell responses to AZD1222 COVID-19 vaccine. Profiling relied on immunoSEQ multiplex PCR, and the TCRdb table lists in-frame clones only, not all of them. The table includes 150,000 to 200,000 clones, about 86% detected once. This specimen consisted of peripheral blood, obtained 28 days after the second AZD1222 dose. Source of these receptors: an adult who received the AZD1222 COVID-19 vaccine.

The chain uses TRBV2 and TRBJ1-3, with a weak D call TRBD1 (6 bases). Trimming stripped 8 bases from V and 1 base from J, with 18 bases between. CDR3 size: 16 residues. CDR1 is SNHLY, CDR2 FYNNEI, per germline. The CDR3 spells CASYGAGDRSGNTIYF. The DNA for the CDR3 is TGTGCCAGCTACGGGGCAGGGGATAGGTCTGGAAACACCATATATTTT.

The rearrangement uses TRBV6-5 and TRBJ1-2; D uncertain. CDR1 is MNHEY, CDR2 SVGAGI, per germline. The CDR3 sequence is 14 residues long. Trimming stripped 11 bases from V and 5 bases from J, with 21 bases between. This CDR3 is CASREGELNYGYTF. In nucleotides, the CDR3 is TGTGCCTCAAGAGAGGGAGAACTCAATTATGGCTACACCTTC.

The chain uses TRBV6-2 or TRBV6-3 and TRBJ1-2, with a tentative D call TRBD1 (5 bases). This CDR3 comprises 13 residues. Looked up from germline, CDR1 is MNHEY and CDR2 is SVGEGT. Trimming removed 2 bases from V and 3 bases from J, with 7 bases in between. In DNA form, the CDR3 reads TGTGCCAGCAGTTACGACAGCCACTATGGCTACACCTTC. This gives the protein CASSYDSHYGYTF.

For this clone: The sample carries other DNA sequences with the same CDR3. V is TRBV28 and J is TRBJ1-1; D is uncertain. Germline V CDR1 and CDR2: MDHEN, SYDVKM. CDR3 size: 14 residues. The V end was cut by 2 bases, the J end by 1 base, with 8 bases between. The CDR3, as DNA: TGTGCCAGCAGTTTAGGTCAAACGAACACTGAAGCTTTCTTT. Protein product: CASSLGQTNTEAFF.